Listed below are T cell receptor beta chains from one sample, sequenced in a study of T cells in pancreatic ductal adenocarcinoma. The table came from immunoSEQ multiplex PCR; TCRdb's copy has only in-frame clones and leaves some out. Of over 100,000 clones listed, about 95% are singletons. Source material: PBMCs. These receptors were obtained from a human donor with pancreatic ductal adenocarcinoma. CDR3s include the opening cysteine and the closing phenylalanine or tryptophan. The order of the fields is J gene, V gene, CDR3 protein.

TRBJ2-1 | TRBV27 | CASMTTNRGSRQFF
TRBJ2-5 | TRBV5-4 | CASSYPSGSSETQYF
TRBJ1-4 | TRBV2 | CASLRTADEKLFF
TRBJ2-3 | TRBV18 | CASSGTGDTQYF
TRBJ2-2 | TRBV28 | CASSSGRQTGELFF
TRBJ2-1 | TRBV7-2 | CASSSSGRKYNEQFF
TRBJ2-2 | TRBV19 | CASSTPIAGWDTGELFF
TRBJ1-2 | TRBV11-1 | CASSSRTVVHGYTF
TRBJ1-2 | TRBV19 | CASKGIGTYGYTF
TRBJ1-5 | TRBV25-1 | CASSESGLPQHF
TRBJ2-7 | TRBV20-1 | CSASGTYEQYF
TRBJ1-1 | TRBV10-3 | CATGRGGDTEAFF
TRBJ2-7 | TRBV7-8 | CASSFSQGPREQYF
TRBJ2-7 | TRBV10-3 | CAISRREDEQYF
TRBJ1-1 | TRBV6-5 | CASSYSEVSSPAFF
TRBJ1-5 | TRBV4-3 | CASSQEGHSNQPQHF
TRBJ1-1 | TRBV5-4 | CASSPAGTAQNTEAFF
TRBJ2-1 | TRBV19 | CASSSPAGTSGTFF
TRBJ2-2 | TRBV6-4 | CASSDSPSVFTGELFF
TRBJ2-7 | TRBV4-1 | CASSRPGESREQYF
TRBJ2-7 | TRBV5-1 | CASSRRGGAGVSYEQYF
TRBJ2-3 | TRBV4-1 | CASGPVGGTSTDTQYF
TRBJ1-4 | TRBV5-1 | CASSEQGRGNEKLFF
TRBJ2-7 | TRBV7-2 | CASSLRDRGYEQYF
TRBJ2-3 | TRBV7-3 | CASSPRPGAGWGNTQYF
TRBJ2-3 | TRBV7-8 | CASSLRTSGSADTQYF
TRBJ1-1 | TRBV5-1 | CASSVQGRNTEAFF
TRBJ1-2 | TRBV7-6 | CASSLGPDGSGYTF
TRBJ2-7 | TRBV6-6 | CASSSRPSVQGPEQYF
TRBJ1-3 | TRBV4-1 | CASSQVAAGNTIYF
TRBJ2-1 | TRBV27 | CASSPLLAAPYNEQFF
TRBJ2-2 | TRBV30 | CAWTGQTTGELFF